The sequence of this TCR beta chain was determined in a study of cytotoxic CD8 clonotypes in ibrutinib-treated CLL. Whole-study context: Response samples came after a median about 13 months of treatment, range 6 to 36. Study results and caveats: Under therapy, public clonotypes either contracted or stayed stable, and they were uncommon. Increased clonality at ibrutinib response gave way to a return toward baseline at progression. Against age-matched healthy donors, baseline clonality ran higher and tracked circulating CD8+ T-cell counts.

A note on this clone: The antigen remains undetermined.

Some clones are missing from TCRdb's copy, which holds only in-frame ones; the method was immunoSEQ multiplex PCR. The sample contains more than 200,000 clones, 70% of which appear only once. CDR3 length: 14 residues. Per germline, CDR1 MNHEY and CDR2 SVGAGI. The V and J ends lost 0 bases and 3 bases respectively, with 9 bases between them. Sample: PBMCs, taken after 24 months of ibrutinib treatment. The source of this sequence is a human donor with chronic lymphocytic leukemia. The rearrangement joins TRBV6-5 to TRBJ2-7; D gene unclear. CDR3 sequence reads: CASSYSTLYYEQYF. As DNA, the CDR3 is TGTGCCAGCAGTTACTCGACCCTCTACTACGAGCAGTACTTC.